This T cell receptor beta chain was recorded in a study of persistence of HIV-infected CD4 T cells. This was the immunoSEQ version 4 assay in survey mode. Assay used: immunoSEQ multiplex PCR; TCRdb lists only in-frame clones, some missing. The sample includes about 28,000 clones, almost 85% seen only once; the top ten take 4.6%. Whole-study findings and limits: Within sorted populations, more oligoclonal TCRs accompanied more oligoclonal proviruses.

CDR1 MNHEY and CDR2 SVGEGT come from the germline V gene. V lost 2 bases and J 5 bases, leaving 10 bases between the germline ends. CDR3 length equals 14 residues. Cells were stimulated with CMV-infected fibroblast lysates at 10 ug/mL. CD40L/CD69 double-negative CD45RO-high memory CD4+ T cells were collected. For at least 4 years, plasma HIV-1 RNA was undetectable (<50 copies/mL). A remark on this clone: Its target is unknown.

This receptor was taken from an adult man with HIV who was CMV-seropositive. This sample comprised CD4+ T cells sorted from PBMCs after roughly 18-hour stimulation, obtained from a patient who received antiretroviral therapy. This chain links TRBV6-2 or TRBV6-3 with TRBJ2-1; D is tentatively TRBD1 or TRBD2 (5 bases each). CDR3 in DNA: TGTGCCAGCAGTTACGGGGACGATCACAATGAGCAGTTCTTC. It translates to CASSYGDDHNEQFF.